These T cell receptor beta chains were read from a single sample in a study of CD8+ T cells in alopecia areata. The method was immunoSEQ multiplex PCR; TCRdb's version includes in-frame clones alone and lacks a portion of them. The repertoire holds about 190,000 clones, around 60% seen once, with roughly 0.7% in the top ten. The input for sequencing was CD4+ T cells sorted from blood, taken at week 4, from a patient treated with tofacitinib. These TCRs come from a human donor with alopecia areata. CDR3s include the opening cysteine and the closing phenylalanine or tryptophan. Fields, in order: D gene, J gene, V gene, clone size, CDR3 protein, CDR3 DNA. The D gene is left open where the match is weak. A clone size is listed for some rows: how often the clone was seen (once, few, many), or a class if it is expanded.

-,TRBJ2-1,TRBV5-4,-,CASSLESSGPGDEQFF,TGTGCCAGCAGCTTGGAATCCAGCGGGCCTGGGGATGAGCAGTTCTTC
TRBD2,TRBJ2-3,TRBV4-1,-,CASSQRPGLAADTQYF,TGCGCCAGCAGCCAGCGCCCGGGACTAGCGGCTGATACGCAGTATTTT
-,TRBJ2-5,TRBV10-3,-,CAISGGGMGETQYF,TGTGCCATCAGTGGGGGCGGAATGGGGGAGACCCAGTACTTC
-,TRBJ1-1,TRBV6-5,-,CASRRDTEAFF,TGTGCCTCTAGAAGGGACACTGAAGCTTTCTTT
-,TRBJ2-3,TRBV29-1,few,CSVDIRRPQSVDTQYF,TGCAGCGTTGATATCCGAAGACCCCAATCCGTGGATACGCAGTATTTT
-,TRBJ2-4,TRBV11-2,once,CASTPFNIQYF,TGTGCCAGCACCCCTTTTAACATTCAGTACTTC
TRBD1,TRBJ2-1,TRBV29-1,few,CSVRQGPNEQFF,TGCAGCGTAAGACAGGGTCCCAATGAGCAGTTCTTC
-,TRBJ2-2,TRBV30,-,CAWSGSAELFF,TGTGCCTGGAGTGGCTCAGCGGAGCTGTTTTTT
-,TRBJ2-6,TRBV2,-,CASIRDFSGANVLTF,TGTGCCAGCATCAGGGATTTCTCTGGGGCCAACGTCCTGACTTTC
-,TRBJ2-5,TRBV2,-,CASSGGEKTQYF,TGTGCCAGCAGTGGAGGGGAAAAGACCCAGTACTTC
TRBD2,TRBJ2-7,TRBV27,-,CASSFPSGNKYEQYF,TGTGCCAGCAGTTTTCCTAGCGGGAATAAATACGAGCAGTACTTC
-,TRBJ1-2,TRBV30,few,CAWTGTSRGYTF,TGTGCCTGGACCGGGACGTCCCGTGGCTACACCTTC
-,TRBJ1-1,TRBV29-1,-,CSVAPGPNTEAFF,TGCAGCGTTGCACCGGGGCCGAACACTGAAGCTTTCTTT
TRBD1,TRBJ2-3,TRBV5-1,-,CASSPTGVTDTQYF,TGCGCCAGCAGCCCGACAGGGGTGACAGATACGCAGTATTTT
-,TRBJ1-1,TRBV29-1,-,CSGGIATEAFF,TGCAGCGGCGGAATAGCCACTGAAGCTTTCTTT
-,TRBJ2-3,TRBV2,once,CASSELSGTDTQYF,TGTGCCAGCAGTGAACTAAGCGGAACAGATACGCAGTATTTT
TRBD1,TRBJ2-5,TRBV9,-,CASSARDRGRETQYF,TGTGCCAGCAGCGCTCGGGACAGGGGGCGCGAGACCCAGTACTTC
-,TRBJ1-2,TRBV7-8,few,CASSPGHWGGYTF,TGTGCCAGCAGCCCGGGACATTGGGGTGGCTACACCTTC
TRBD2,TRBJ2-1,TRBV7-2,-,CASRRNSGPPYNEQFF,TGTGCCAGCAGACGCAATAGCGGGCCACCTTACAATGAGCAGTTCTTC
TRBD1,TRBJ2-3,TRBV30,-,CAWSSFGTGSTDTQYF,TGTGCCTGGAGTTCCTTTGGGACAGGAAGCACAGATACGCAGTATTTT
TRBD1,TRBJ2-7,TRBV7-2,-,CASSLQAAGTAPDEQYF,TGTGCCAGCAGCCTCCAAGCCGCCGGGACAGCACCCGACGAGCAGTACTTC
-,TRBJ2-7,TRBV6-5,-,CASSYSRGLGEQYF,TGTGCCAGCAGTTACTCCAGGGGTTTGGGCGAGCAGTACTTC
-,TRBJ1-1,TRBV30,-,CAWEQDLNTEAFF,TGTGCCTGGGAACAGGATTTGAACACTGAAGCTTTCTTT
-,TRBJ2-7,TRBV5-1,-,CASSFAVSYEQYF,TGCGCCAGCAGCTTTGCGGTCTCCTACGAGCAGTACTTC
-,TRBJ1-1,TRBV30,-,CAWSVLSDTEAFF,TGTGCCTGGAGTGTACTATCGGACACTGAAGCTTTCTTT
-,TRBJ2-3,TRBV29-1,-,CSARMTGTDTQYF,TGCAGCGCCAGAATGACGGGCACAGATACGCAGTATTTT
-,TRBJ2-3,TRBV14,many,CASSPPRILSRSGVPTDTQYF,TGTGCCAGCAGCCCGCCCAGGATTCTAAGTCGAAGCGGAGTCCCCACAGATACGCAGTATTTT
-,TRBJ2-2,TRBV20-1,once,CGSQGAGELFF,TGTGGCTCCCAGGGTGCCGGGGAGCTGTTTTTT
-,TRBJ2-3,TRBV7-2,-,CASSTSTDTQYF,TGTGCCAGCAGCACCAGCACAGATACGCAGTATTTT
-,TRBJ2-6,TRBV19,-,CASSRQATGANVLTF,TGTGCCAGTAGTAGACAGGCGACTGGGGCCAACGTCCTGACTTTC
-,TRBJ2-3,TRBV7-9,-,CASSFGGYSTDTQYF,TGTGCCAGCAGCTTCGGGGGCTACTCCACAGATACGCAGTATTTT
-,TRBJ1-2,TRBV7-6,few,CASSLQPPGQPFYGYTF,TGTGCCAGCAGCTTGCAGCCACCGGGACAACCTTTCTATGGCTACACCTTC
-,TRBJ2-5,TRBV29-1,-,CSVVGTQETQYF,TGCAGCGTTGTAGGGACTCAAGAGACCCAGTACTTC
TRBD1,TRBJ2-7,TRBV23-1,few,CAIQTGTGFEQYF,TGCGCCATCCAGACAGGGACGGGGTTCGAGCAGTACTTC